This T cell receptor (beta chain) was found in a study of early T cells in non-severe SARS-CoV-2 infection. Whole-study findings and limits: VDJdb matching favored anti-spike CD8 responses, missing private and CD4 specificities.

CDR3 size: 14 residues. V dropped 11 bases and J dropped 0 bases, with 14 bases sitting between them. In the library, individual cDNA molecules carried attached unique molecular identifiers. TCRdb recomputed calls from the 5' RACE reads with MiXCR, one row per CDR3 protein. The sample lists about 94,000 distinct CDR3 sequences, about 13% occurring once. In the case of this clonotype: Its target is not known.

Sequenced: whole blood. The clonotype comes from an adult who was a healthcare worker with PCR-confirmed SARS-CoV-2 infection or an uninfected control (not recorded which). The rearrangement links TRBV12-3 or TRBV12-4 to TRBJ1-3, with a possible D match to TRBD1 (6 bases). CDR3 residues: CAGGTKDSGNTIYF. In DNA, the CDR3 is TGTGCCGGGGGGACAAAAGACTCTGGAAACACCATATATTTT.